This passage covers 25 T cell receptor beta chains from one sample sequenced in a study of blood T cells in healthy people across ages. The authors ran a second PCR of about 6 to 11 cycles using a sample-barcoded 5' primer and a J-beta primer mix. TCRdb passed the 5' RACE reads through MiXCR, listing each CDR3 protein once. The table lists 1.5 million to 2 million distinct CDR3 sequences, 49% of them singletons. Source material: blood. The receptors originated from a woman in her forties in good health.

This clonotype was found a few times. The V call is TRBV7-2, the J call TRBJ1-1; D uncertain. The CDR3 is 15 residues long. CDR1 SGHTA and CDR2 FQGNSA come from the germline V gene. Trimming left V 1 base short and J 1 base short, with 10 bases between. The chain's CDR3 is CASSLGGGANTEAFF. The CDR3 nucleotides read TGTGCCAGCAGCTTAGGGGGAGGAGCGAACACTGAAGCTTTCTTT.

In this sample, this clonotype turned up a few times. The chain links TRBV9 to TRBJ2-4; TRBD2 might be the D (6 bases). With 3 bases removed from V and 1 base from J, the gap between germline ends came to 20 bases. Per germline, CDR1 SGDLS and CDR2 YYNGEE. The CDR3 extends over 18 amino acids. The CDR3: CASSGNPGVSEAKNIQYF. The CDR3, as DNA: TGTGCCAGCAGCGGAAACCCGGGGGTGAGTGAGGCCAAAAACATTCAGTACTTC.

The J gene is TRBJ2-5, the V gene TRBV28; D perhaps matches TRBD1 (7 bases). Germline V CDR1 and CDR2: MDHEN, SYDVKM. Trimming removed 7 bases from V and 1 base from J, with 16 bases in between. The CDR3 loop spans 15 amino acids. CDR3 loop: CASTGGTVFQETQYF. Here the CDR3 DNA reads TGTGCCAGCACCGGCGGGACAGTATTCCAAGAGACCCAGTACTTC.

The CDR3 DNA reads as TGTGCCAGCTCACGACAGGGAGTTGCGGGACCGAATGAAAAACTGTTTTTT. Translation gives CASSRQGVAGPNEKLFF. The chain carries TRBV18 and TRBJ1-4; TRBD1 matches at 7 bases. V shed 4 bases and J 5 bases; nucleotides not matched to a gene: 13. From germline, CDR1 is KGHSH and CDR2 LQKENI. There are 17 residues in the CDR3.

This clonotype was seen once. The chain employs TRBV7-2 and TRBJ1-1, with D possibly TRBD1 on 6 matching bases. This CDR3 comprises 14 residues. Germline V gene sequence: CDR1 SGHTA, CDR2 FQGNSA. Trimming removed 5 bases at V and 8 bases at J, with 18 bases between. The chain's CDR3 is CASSLSSGQLEAFF. DNA of the CDR3: TGTGCCAGCAGCCTGTCGTCCGGACAGCTAGAAGCTTTCTTT.

This clonotype was seen only a few times. The chain has TRBV27 and TRBJ1-5; D unresolved. The germline V and J ends were trimmed by 5 bases and 3 bases, with 8 bases remaining between them. The CDR3 has 13 residues. Germline-derived CDR1 and CDR2 are MNHEY and SMNVEV (reference sequence). The CDR3 DNA sequence: TGTGCCAGCAGTCCGATGAACAATCAGCCCCAGCATTTT. This gives the protein CASSPMNNQPQHF.

V is TRBV27 and J is TRBJ1-1; 11 positions agree with TRBD1. J gave up 7 bases and V 5 bases, and 15 bases lay outside the gene matches. Per germline, CDR1 MNHEY and CDR2 SMNVEV (reference sequence). The CDR3 extends over 17 amino acids. Here the CDR3 reads CASSPTPGQGEMGEAFF. Written as DNA, the CDR3 is TGTGCCAGCAGTCCCACCCCGGGACAGGGGGAGATGGGTGAAGCTTTCTTT.

This chain joins TRBV5-1 and TRBJ2-3; TRBD2 agrees at 7 bases. After removal of 1 base from V and 12 bases from J, the junction contained 5 bases not matched to a gene. The germline gives CDR1 SGHRS, CDR2 YFSETQ. CDR3 length equals 12 residues. The CDR3 protein is CASSLPGGNQYF. CDR3 nucleotide sequence: TGCGCCAGCAGCTTGCCGGGGGGAAATCAGTATTTT.

This chain uses TRBV7-2 with TRBJ2-3; 10 bases fit TRBD2. The CDR3 sequence is 18 residues long. In germline, CDR1 is SGHTA, CDR2 FQGNSA. After removal of 5 bases from V and 4 bases from J, the junction contained 15 bases not matched to a gene. The CDR3 nucleotides read TGTGCCAGCAGCACCTTTCGATTGTCTAGCGGGGGTTCAGATACGCAGTATTTT. Translated: CASSTFRLSSGGSDTQYF.

This clonotype was counted between two and nine times. The J gene is TRBJ2-3, the V gene TRBV27; 8 bases line up with TRBD2. Germline assignment: CDR1 MNHEY and CDR2 SMNVEV (reference sequence). V gave up 5 bases and J gave up 6 bases; unmatched junction bases: 7. The CDR3 has 14 amino acids. This CDR3 reads CASSPPPGGDTQYF. CDR3 DNA sequence: TGTGCCAGCAGTCCCCCACCGGGAGGGGATACGCAGTATTTT.

A few counts support this clonotype. This sequence joins TRBV10-3 and TRBJ2-7; D call uncertain. Germline lookup yields CDR1 ENHRY and CDR2 SYGVKD. The CDR3 is 13 residues long. Trimming removed 3 bases from V and 6 bases from J, with 12 bases in between. CDR3 DNA: TGTGCCATCAGTGACCCAAGCCGGGTCGAGCAGTACTTC. Its protein is CAISDPSRVEQYF.

The genes are TRBV29-1 and TRBJ2-5; D not certain. The J call could be wrong; TRBJ2-7 is a better fit for the DNA end. The CDR3 loop spans 12 amino acids. Germline V CDR1 and CDR2: SQVTM, ANQGSEA. The CDR3 region has the DNA TGCAGCGTTGCGTTGGCAGCCGACGAGCAGTACTTC. Amino acids: CSVALAADEQYF.

The sample holds a few counts of this clonotype. The V gene is TRBV6-6, the J gene TRBJ2-6, with TRBD2 matching over 8 bases. Germline assignment: CDR1 MNHNY and CDR2 SVGAGI (reference sequence). This CDR3 has 16 amino acids. J gave up 2 bases and V 2 bases, and 2 bases lay outside the gene matches. The CDR3 bases are TGTGCCAGCAGTTACGTCGGGGGGGCTGGGGCCAACGTCCTGACTTTC. Residues: CASSYVGGAGANVLTF.

This clonotype has more than one count but fewer than ten. The chain has TRBV7-2 and TRBJ2-3, with TRBD1 matching 10 bases. V was clipped by 5 bases and J by 5 bases; unmatched bases: 7. The CDR3 consists of 15 residues. Germline V gene data show CDR1 as SGHTA and CDR2 as FQGNSA. Written as DNA, the CDR3 is TGTGCCAGCAGCAGCGACAGGGGGCAAGAAGATACGCAGTATTTT. Its translation is CASSSDRGQEDTQYF.

Comments on this clonotype: One junction end does not reproduce the germline sequence, and a read error may be involved. The rearrangement uses TRBV12-3 or TRBV12-4 and TRBJ2-3; 7 positions agree with TRBD1. This CDR3 is 14 amino acids long. Here the CDR3 reads CASTLATQGHTQYF. The CDR3 region has the DNA TGTGCCAGCACTTTAGCGACACAGGGGCATACGCAGTATTTT.

This chain connects TRBV24-1 to TRBJ2-3; TRBD2 agrees at 12 bases. Per the germline V gene, CDR1 is KGHDR and CDR2 is SFDVKD. CDR3 size: 16 residues. V shed 3 bases, J shed 1 base, and the junction held 1 base outside the gene matches. This chain's CDR3 is CATSDRTSGGTDTQYF. CDR3 in DNA: TGTGCCACCAGTGATCGGACTAGCGGGGGCACAGATACGCAGTATTTT.

V gene TRBV2 combines with J gene TRBJ2-4; TRBD2 matches at 9 bases. CDR1 is SNHLY, CDR2 FYNNEI, per germline. The CDR3 runs 16 residues. V lost 2 bases, J lost 4 bases, and 6 bases stayed unmatched. CDR3: CASSESTSGEKNIQYF. The CDR3 DNA reads as TGTGCCAGCAGTGAATCGACTAGCGGTGAGAAAAACATTCAGTACTTC.

The chain employs TRBV29-1 and TRBJ2-7; D is tentatively TRBD1 or TRBD2 (7 bases each). Trimming pared 6 bases from V and 4 bases from J, leaving 19 bases between. The CDR3 has 14 amino acids. Germline V lookup: CDR1 SQVTM, CDR2 ANQGSEA. The CDR3 nucleotides are TGCAGCGTCCGGAGGGCAGGGGGAGGGTACGAGCAGTACTTC. Encoded protein: CSVRRAGGGYEQYF.

V gene TRBV28 combines with J gene TRBJ2-3; D perhaps matches TRBD1 (6 bases). The CDR3 loop spans 15 amino acids. Deletions cut 2 bases from V and 4 bases from J, with 13 bases between. The germline CDR1 and CDR2 sequences are MDHEN and SYDVKM. The CDR3 reads CASSLRSGEADTQYF. The CDR3 DNA reads as TGTGCCAGCAGTTTAAGGTCAGGGGAAGCAGATACGCAGTATTTT.

J is TRBJ2-3 and V is TRBV6-5; D is undetermined. Germline CDR1 reads MNHEY; CDR2 reads SVGAGI. The CDR3 loop spans 14 amino acids. V shed 10 bases and J shed 0 bases, with 14 bases lying between them. The CDR3 loop is CATRFRASTDTQYF. The CDR3 nucleotides are TGTGCCACCCGCTTTCGTGCTAGCACAGATACGCAGTATTTT.

The V and J genes are TRBV5-1 and TRBJ2-5; 11 bases align to TRBD2. Germline CDR1 reads SGHRS; CDR2 reads YFSETQ. This CDR3 region has 15 residues. The J segment lost 6 bases and the V segment lost 5 bases, leaving 9 bases of the junction unmatched. In nucleotides, the CDR3 is TGCGCCAGCAGGCGAACTAGCGGGGGAGAAAAGACCCAGTACTTC. It translates to CASRRTSGGEKTQYF.

This clonotype was recorded a few times. This sequence joins TRBV6-5 and TRBJ1-2; D is undetermined. This CDR3 comprises 12 residues. Deletions cut 5 bases from V and 6 bases from J, with 10 bases between. CDR1 and CDR2 (germline): MNHEY, SVGAGI. The CDR3 here is CASSQKGHGYTF. The CDR3 DNA reads TGTGCCAGCAGTCAGAAAGGACATGGCTACACCTTC.

This chain links TRBV28 with TRBJ1-4, with no clear D. V lost 7 bases and J 4 bases, leaving 10 bases between the germline ends. In germline, CDR1 is MDHEN, CDR2 SYDVKM. The CDR3 has 13 residues. CDR3 in amino acids: CASNPRNNEKLFF. The CDR3 DNA sequence: TGTGCCAGCAACCCCAGGAATAATGAAAAACTGTTTTTT.

This clonotype was detected only a few times. The rearrangement joins TRBV29-1 to TRBJ2-1; D uncertain. The CDR3 consists of 13 residues. The V end lost 3 bases, the J end lost 0 bases, and 6 bases lay between the germline ends. CDR1 SQVTM and CDR2 ANQGSEA come from the germline V gene. The CDR3 is CSVEETSYNEQFF. In DNA, the CDR3 is TGCAGCGTTGAGGAGACCTCCTACAATGAGCAGTTCTTC.

This clonotype was observed a few times. The J gene is TRBJ2-5, the V gene TRBV15, with 13 positions matching TRBD2. Germline trimming cut 3 bases from V and 0 bases from J; bases unmatched to any gene: 1. Germline lookup yields CDR1 LNHNV and CDR2 YYDKDF (reference sequence). The CDR3 is 16 amino acids. CDR3 amino acids: CATSRGLAGYQETQYF. For the CDR3, the DNA is TGTGCCACCAGCAGGGGACTAGCGGGGTACCAAGAGACCCAGTACTTC.